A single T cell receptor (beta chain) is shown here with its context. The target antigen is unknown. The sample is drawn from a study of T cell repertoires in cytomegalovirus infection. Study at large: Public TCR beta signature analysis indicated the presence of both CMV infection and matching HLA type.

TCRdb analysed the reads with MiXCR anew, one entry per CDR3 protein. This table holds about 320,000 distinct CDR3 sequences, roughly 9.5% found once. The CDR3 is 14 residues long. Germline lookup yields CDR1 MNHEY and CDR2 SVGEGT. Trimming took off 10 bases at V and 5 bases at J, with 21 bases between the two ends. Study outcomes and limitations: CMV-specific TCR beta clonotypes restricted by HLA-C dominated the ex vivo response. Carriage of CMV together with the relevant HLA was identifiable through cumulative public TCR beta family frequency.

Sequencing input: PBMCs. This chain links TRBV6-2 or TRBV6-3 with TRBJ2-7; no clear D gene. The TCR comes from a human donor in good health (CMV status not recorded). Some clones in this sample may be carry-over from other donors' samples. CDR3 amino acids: CATRSISPLNEQYF. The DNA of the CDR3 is TGTGCCACCCGATCCATTTCACCGCTTAACGAGCAGTACTTC.